Shown below are 10 T cell receptor beta chains from a single sample sequenced in a study of T cell responses to AZD1222 COVID-19 vaccine. Some clones are missing from TCRdb's copy, which holds only in-frame ones; the method was immunoSEQ multiplex PCR. In the table there are about 210,000 clones, approximately 94% of which are singletons. This sample comprised peripheral blood, obtained 28 days after the second dose of the MenACWY control vaccine. Receptors were obtained from an adult who received the MenACWY meningococcal vaccine as a control.

The V gene is TRBV2, the J gene TRBJ1-2; 7 nucleotides line up with TRBD1. With 9 bases clipped from V and 5 bases from J, the junction kept 6 bases outside the gene matches. The CDR3 extends over 12 amino acids. The germline CDR1 and CDR2 sequences are SNHLY and FYNNEI. Here the CDR3 DNA reads TGTGCCAGAACGACAGGGAAGTATGGCTACACCTTC. Its protein product is CARTTGKYGYTF.

V gene TRBV6-2 or TRBV6-3 combines with J gene TRBJ2-3, with D perhaps matching TRBD1 (5 bases). Trimming stripped 0 bases from V and 5 bases from J, with 12 bases between. Germline V gene data show CDR1 as MNHEY and CDR2 as SVGEGT. This CDR3 spans 15 amino acids. Written as DNA, the CDR3 is TGTGCCAGCAGTTACTCCGAGCAGGGATTAGATACGCAGTATTTT. Translation gives CASSYSEQGLDTQYF.

This clone was seen just once. V gene TRBV6-5 combines with J gene TRBJ1-2, with D unresolved. With 0 bases removed from V and 3 bases from J, the gap between germline ends came to 11 bases. CDR3 length equals 15 residues. CDR1 is MNHEY and CDR2 is SVGAGI in the germline V gene. The CDR3 nucleotides are TGTGCCAGCAGTTACTCGGGCGGGTTTGACTATGGCTACACCTTC. It translates to CASSYSGGFDYGYTF.

The chain uses TRBV3-1 (or the pseudogene TRBV3-2) and TRBJ2-3; TRBD2 matches 7 bases. From germline, CDR1 is LGHDT and CDR2 YNNKEL (reference sequence). V lost 4 bases and J lost 4; bases outside the gene matches: 8. The CDR3 has 15 amino acids. CDR3 nucleotide sequence: TGTGCCAGCAGCCCGGCGCGGGAGTACTCAGATACGCAGTATTTT. Translated: CASSPAREYSDTQYF.

The chain couples TRBV6-6 to TRBJ2-6; weak D call: TRBD1 (6 bases). The V gene's germline CDR1 is MNHNY and CDR2 SVGAGI (reference sequence). The V end was cut by 2 bases, the J end by 4 bases, with 12 bases between. This CDR3 contains 16 residues. The CDR3 is CASSYPQGSGANVLTF. CDR3 in DNA: TGTGCCAGCAGTTACCCTCAGGGGTCCGGGGCCAACGTCCTGACTTTC.

This clone is a singleton in its sample. This chain links TRBV6-2 or TRBV6-3 with TRBJ2-3; no clear D. Germline-derived CDR1 and CDR2 are MNHEY and SVGEGT. The V end lost 6 bases, the J end lost 1 base, and 14 bases lay between the germline ends. The CDR3 covers 15 residues. The CDR3 sequence is CASSPRELGTDTQYF. The CDR3 DNA reads TGTGCCAGCAGCCCCCGCGAGCTCGGCACAGATACGCAGTATTTT.

The chain employs TRBV7-6 and TRBJ2-5; the match to TRBD2 covers 7 bases. The CDR3 is 15 residues long. J gave up 1 base and V 4 bases, and 6 bases lay outside the gene matches. The germline V gene encodes CDR1 SGHVS and CDR2 FNYEAQ. CDR3: CASSSGPGGQETQYF. The DNA of the CDR3 is TGTGCCAGCAGCTCGGGCCCGGGAGGCCAAGAGACCCAGTACTTC.

The V call is TRBV7-9, the J call TRBJ2-7; D not resolved. Germline assignment: CDR1 SEHNR and CDR2 FQNEAQ (reference sequence). The CDR3 is 13 residues long. Trimming cost V 4 bases and J 0 bases, with 7 bases left between them. The CDR3 region is CASSSSSSYEQYF. CDR3 nucleotide sequence: TGTGCCAGCAGCTCGAGCAGCTCCTACGAGCAGTACTTC. The whole variable domain, remainder taken from reference TRBV7-9 and TRBJ2-7, is DTGVSQNPRHKITKRGQNVTFRCDPISEHNRLYWYRQTLGQGPEFLTYFQNEAQLEKSRLLSDRFSAERPKGSFSTLEIQRTEQGDSAMYLCASSSSSSYEQYFGPGTRLTVT.

V is TRBV7-9 and J is TRBJ2-7; 8 nucleotides align to TRBD2. V was pared by 6 bases and J by 6 bases, with 10 bases of the junction left unmatched. This CDR3 is built from 14 residues. CDR1 and CDR2 from the germline V gene are SEHNR and FQNEAQ (reference sequence). The CDR3, as DNA: TGTGCCAGCAGTCCGGTGATAGCGGGGTTCGAGCAGTACTTC. This sequence encodes CASSPVIAGFEQYF.

The rearrangement joins TRBV28 to TRBJ1-2; TRBD1 matches 10 bases. The CDR3 extends over 14 amino acids. The ends lost 4 bases at V and 8 bases at J; junction bases unmatched: 7. Germline values: CDR1 MDHEN, CDR2 SYDVKM. The CDR3 loop reads CASSSGQGVWGYTF. CDR3 in DNA: TGTGCCAGCAGTTCTGGACAGGGGGTATGGGGCTACACCTTC.